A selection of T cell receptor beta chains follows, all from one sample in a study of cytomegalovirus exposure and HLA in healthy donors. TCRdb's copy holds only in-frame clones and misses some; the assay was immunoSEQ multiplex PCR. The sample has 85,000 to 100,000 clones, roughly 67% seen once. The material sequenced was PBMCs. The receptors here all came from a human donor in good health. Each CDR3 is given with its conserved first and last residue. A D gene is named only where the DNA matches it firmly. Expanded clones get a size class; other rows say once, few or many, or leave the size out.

CDR3 protein: CASSQGQGRRNEKLFF
CDR3 DNA: TGCGCCAGCAGCCAAGGTCAGGGGAGACGTAATGAAAAACTGTTTTTT
clone size: -
V gene: TRBV4-1
D gene: -
J gene: TRBJ1-4

CDR3 protein: CASSYSGTADSPLHF
CDR3 DNA: TGTGCCAGCAGTTACTCTGGGACAGCGGATTCACCCCTCCACTTT
clone size: once
V gene: TRBV6-6
D gene: TRBD1
J gene: TRBJ1-6

CDR3 protein: CASSLYRIAEAFF
CDR3 DNA: TGTGCCAGCAGCCTATACAGGATCGCTGAAGCTTTCTTT
clone size: -
V gene: TRBV6-5
D gene: -
J gene: TRBJ1-1

CDR3 protein: CSVDTGVDIQYF
CDR3 DNA: TGCAGCGTTGACACAGGGGTGGACATTCAGTACTTC
clone size: -
V gene: TRBV29-1
D gene: TRBD1
J gene: TRBJ2-4

CDR3 protein: CASSANTGGNSPLHF
CDR3 DNA: TGTGCCAGTAGTGCTAATACAGGGGGGAATTCACCCCTCCACTTT
clone size: -
V gene: TRBV19
D gene: TRBD1
J gene: TRBJ1-6

CDR3 protein: CASSGATGDEQFF
CDR3 DNA: TGTGCCAGCAGTGGGGCGACAGGGGATGAGCAGTTCTTC
clone size: -
V gene: TRBV11-2
D gene: TRBD1
J gene: TRBJ2-1

CDR3 protein: CASSDRGDYGYTF
CDR3 DNA: TGTGCCAGTAGCGACAGGGGTGACTATGGCTACACCTTC
clone size: -
V gene: TRBV19
D gene: TRBD1
J gene: TRBJ1-2

CDR3 protein: CSVGPGVGQETQYF
CDR3 DNA: TGCAGCGTCGGTCCGGGGGTCGGGCAGGAGACCCAGTACTTC
clone size: -
V gene: TRBV29-1
D gene: -
J gene: TRBJ2-5

CDR3 protein: CASSVGAQIYYNEQFF
CDR3 DNA: TGTGCCAGCAGCGTAGGGGCCCAGATTTACTACAATGAGCAGTTCTTC
clone size: -
V gene: TRBV9
D gene: -
J gene: TRBJ2-1

CDR3 protein: CASSRTGSGYTF
CDR3 DNA: TGTGCCAGCAGCCGGACAGGGAGTGGCTACACCTTC
clone size: few
V gene: TRBV7-2
D gene: TRBD1
J gene: TRBJ1-2

CDR3 protein: CASSWLGLPQETQYF
CDR3 DNA: TGTGCCAGCAGCTGGCTCGGACTTCCCCAAGAGACCCAGTACTTC
clone size: few
V gene: TRBV14
D gene: -
J gene: TRBJ2-5

CDR3 protein: CASSLGGDRVGGSTDTQYF
CDR3 DNA: TGTGCCAGCAGCTTAGGCGGGGACAGGGTAGGAGGTAGCACAGATACGCAGTATTTT
clone size: -
V gene: TRBV7-3
D gene: TRBD1
J gene: TRBJ2-3

CDR3 protein: CASSRDRANYGYTF
CDR3 DNA: TGTGCCAGCAGTCGGGACAGAGCTAACTATGGCTACACCTTC
clone size: few
V gene: TRBV2
D gene: TRBD1
J gene: TRBJ1-2

CDR3 protein: CAISGRGQGPEGEAFF
CDR3 DNA: TGTGCCATCAGTGGCAGGGGACAGGGGCCGGAGGGTGAAGCTTTCTTT
clone size: -
V gene: TRBV10-3
D gene: TRBD1
J gene: TRBJ1-1

CDR3 protein: CASANSDRGSTINEKLFF
CDR3 DNA: TGTGCCAGCGCAAATTCGGACAGGGGGAGCACAATAAATGAAAAACTGTTTTTT
clone size: -
V gene: TRBV2
D gene: TRBD1
J gene: TRBJ1-4

CDR3 protein: CATSWDRSTDTQYF
CDR3 DNA: TGTGCCACCAGCTGGGACAGAAGCACAGATACGCAGTATTTT
clone size: once
V gene: TRBV15
D gene: TRBD1
J gene: TRBJ2-3

CDR3 protein: CASSLERGGTDTQYF
CDR3 DNA: TGCGCCAGCAGCTTGGAGCGGGGGGGAACAGATACGCAGTATTTT
clone size: -
V gene: TRBV5-1
D gene: TRBD2
J gene: TRBJ2-3

CDR3 protein: CSGQDQETQYF
CDR3 DNA: TGCAGTGGACAGGACCAAGAGACCCAGTACTTC
clone size: -
V gene: TRBV20-1
D gene: -
J gene: TRBJ2-5

CDR3 protein: CASSPEHSGANVLTF
CDR3 DNA: TGTGCCAGCAGCCCCGAACACTCTGGGGCCAACGTCCTGACTTTC
clone size: -
V gene: TRBV4-2
D gene: -
J gene: TRBJ2-6

CDR3 protein: CAIHSGATDTQYF
CDR3 DNA: TGTGCCATCCATAGCGGGGCCACAGATACGCAGTATTTT
clone size: -
V gene: TRBV2
D gene: TRBD2
J gene: TRBJ2-3

CDR3 protein: CASSIGGTVTYEQYF
CDR3 DNA: TGTGCCAGTAGTATCGGCGGGACAGTAACCTACGAGCAGTACTTC
clone size: -
V gene: TRBV19
D gene: -
J gene: TRBJ2-7

CDR3 protein: CASSHTDTQYF
CDR3 DNA: TGTGCCAGCAGTCACACAGATACGCAGTATTTT
clone size: few
V gene: TRBV7-2
D gene: -
J gene: TRBJ2-3

CDR3 protein: CASSPRWEMNTEAFF
CDR3 DNA: TGCGCCAGCAGCCCCCGGTGGGAGATGAACACTGAAGCTTTCTTT
clone size: -
V gene: TRBV5-1
D gene: -
J gene: TRBJ1-1

CDR3 protein: CASSFSDGSPLHF
CDR3 DNA: TGCGCCAGCAGCTTTAGTGATGGTTCACCCCTCCACTTT
clone size: -
V gene: TRBV5-1
D gene: -
J gene: TRBJ1-6

CDR3 protein: CASSLDQGASGNTIYF
CDR3 DNA: TGTGCCAGCAGCTTAGACCAGGGGGCAAGTGGAAACACCATATATTTT
clone size: -
V gene: TRBV7-2
D gene: TRBD1
J gene: TRBJ1-3

CDR3 protein: CASSLVLGQGRGTEAFF
CDR3 DNA: TGTGCCAGCAGCTTAGTGCTGGGACAGGGGAGGGGCACTGAAGCTTTCTTT
clone size: -
V gene: TRBV7-8
D gene: TRBD1
J gene: TRBJ1-1

CDR3 protein: CASSKDRDYGYTF
CDR3 DNA: TGTGCCAGCAGCAAAGACAGGGACTATGGCTACACCTTC
clone size: few
V gene: TRBV7-8
D gene: TRBD1
J gene: TRBJ1-2

CDR3 protein: CASGWDRGRTEAFF
CDR3 DNA: TGTGCCAGCGGTTGGGACAGGGGACGGACTGAAGCTTTCTTT
clone size: once
V gene: TRBV7-2
D gene: TRBD1
J gene: TRBJ1-1

CDR3 protein: CASSVSMNTEAFF
CDR3 DNA: TGTGCCAGCAGCGTATCCATGAACACTGAAGCTTTCTTT
clone size: few
V gene: TRBV9
D gene: -
J gene: TRBJ1-1

CDR3 protein: CASSIQAVSYEQYF
CDR3 DNA: TGTGCCAGTAGTATACAGGCAGTTTCCTACGAGCAGTACTTC
clone size: -
V gene: TRBV19
D gene: -
J gene: TRBJ2-7

CDR3 protein: CASSVSGGRQETQYF
CDR3 DNA: TGTGCCAGCAGCGTTAGTGGAGGGCGTCAAGAGACCCAGTACTTC
clone size: -
V gene: TRBV9
D gene: -
J gene: TRBJ2-5

CDR3 protein: CASSRDGGNDDTQYF
CDR3 DNA: TGTGCCAGCAGCCGAGACGGGGGGAACGACGATACGCAGTATTTT
clone size: few
V gene: TRBV9
D gene: TRBD2
J gene: TRBJ2-3

CDR3 protein: CASSRGGARSGETQYF
CDR3 DNA: TGTGCCAGCAGCCGCGGGGGGGCGCGAAGTGGAGAGACCCAGTACTTC
clone size: -
V gene: TRBV7-9
D gene: TRBD2
J gene: TRBJ2-5

CDR3 protein: CASSIAGWAYEQYF
CDR3 DNA: TGTGCCAGTAGTATAGCGGGGTGGGCCTACGAGCAGTACTTC
clone size: -
V gene: TRBV19
D gene: -
J gene: TRBJ2-7

CDR3 protein: CASSLPFGFVEQYF
CDR3 DNA: TGTGCCAGCAGCTTGCCGTTTGGCTTTGTCGAGCAGTACTTC
clone size: -
V gene: TRBV11-2
D gene: -
J gene: TRBJ2-7

CDR3 protein: CASSFQYEQYF
CDR3 DNA: TGTGCCAGCAGTTTCCAATACGAGCAGTACTTC
clone size: -
V gene: TRBV6-6
D gene: -
J gene: TRBJ2-7

CDR3 protein: CASSHRIQEGLNYGYTF
CDR3 DNA: TGCGCCAGCAGCCACCGAATTCAAGAGGGTTTAAACTATGGCTACACCTTC
clone size: -
V gene: TRBV4-3
D gene: -
J gene: TRBJ1-2

CDR3 protein: CASSPRTASYEQYF
CDR3 DNA: TGTGCCAGCTCACCAAGGACAGCTTCCTACGAGCAGTACTTC
clone size: -
V gene: TRBV18
D gene: -
J gene: TRBJ2-7

CDR3 protein: CASSMFGGTWENTIYF
CDR3 DNA: TGTGCCAGTAGTATGTTTGGAGGGACCTGGGAAAACACCATATATTTT
clone size: -
V gene: TRBV19
D gene: -
J gene: TRBJ1-3

CDR3 protein: CASSLRRDRANEQYF
CDR3 DNA: TGTGCCAGCAGCTTAAGGCGGGACAGGGCCAACGAGCAGTACTTC
clone size: -
V gene: TRBV11-2
D gene: TRBD1
J gene: TRBJ2-7

CDR3 protein: CASSEALRGEYYGYTF
CDR3 DNA: TGTGCCAGCAGTGAAGCGTTGAGAGGAGAATACTATGGCTACACCTTC
clone size: -
V gene: TRBV2
D gene: -
J gene: TRBJ1-2

CDR3 protein: CASSLGLSGAYTGELFF
CDR3 DNA: TGCGCCAGCAGCTTGGGGCTTAGCGGGGCATACACCGGGGAGCTGTTTTTT
clone size: -
V gene: TRBV5-1
D gene: TRBD2
J gene: TRBJ2-2

CDR3 protein: CASSDTRTGGVMNTEAFF
CDR3 DNA: TGCGCCAGCAGCGATACCCGGACAGGGGGGGTGATGAACACTGAAGCTTTCTTT
clone size: -
V gene: TRBV5-1
D gene: TRBD1
J gene: TRBJ1-1

CDR3 protein: CASSSRLAGGVGETQYF
CDR3 DNA: TGTGCCAGCAGCTCCCGACTAGCGGGGGGGGTGGGGGAGACCCAGTACTTC
clone size: -
V gene: TRBV7-2
D gene: TRBD2
J gene: TRBJ2-5

CDR3 protein: CASSVGLKTNYGYTF
CDR3 DNA: TGTGCCAGTAGTGTTGGACTGAAAACTAACTATGGCTACACCTTC
clone size: few
V gene: TRBV19
D gene: -
J gene: TRBJ1-2

CDR3 protein: CASSPNAGAGETQYF
CDR3 DNA: TGTGCCAGCAGCCCTAATGCGGGGGCTGGGGAGACCCAGTACTTC
clone size: -
V gene: TRBV7-3
D gene: -
J gene: TRBJ2-5

CDR3 protein: CASSFSGQKNYGYTF
CDR3 DNA: TGTGCCAGCAGCTTTTCGGGACAGAAGAACTATGGCTACACCTTC
clone size: -
V gene: TRBV7-2
D gene: TRBD1
J gene: TRBJ1-2

CDR3 protein: CASSLSGQGGKYF
CDR3 DNA: TGTGCCAGCAGTTTATCCGGACAGGGGGGAAAGTATTTT
clone size: -
V gene: TRBV27
D gene: TRBD1
J gene: TRBJ2-3

CDR3 protein: CASSPGQGVEAFF
CDR3 DNA: TGTGCCAGCTCACCAGGACAGGGGGTTGAAGCTTTCTTT
clone size: once
V gene: TRBV18
D gene: TRBD1
J gene: TRBJ1-1

CDR3 protein: CASSSQGMNTEAFF
CDR3 DNA: TGTGCCAGCAGCTCCCAGGGGATGAACACTGAAGCTTTCTTT
clone size: few
V gene: TRBV7-9
D gene: -
J gene: TRBJ1-1

CDR3 protein: CASSQDFSGAETQYF
CDR3 DNA: TGCGCCAGCAGCCAAGATTTTAGCGGGGCGGAGACCCAGTACTTC
clone size: -
V gene: TRBV4-3
D gene: TRBD2
J gene: TRBJ2-5

CDR3 protein: CASSGSGAHNEQFF
CDR3 DNA: TGTGCCAGCAGTGGTAGCGGGGCCCACAATGAGCAGTTCTTC
clone size: -
V gene: TRBV6-1
D gene: TRBD2
J gene: TRBJ2-1

CDR3 protein: CASSVPGMQYF
CDR3 DNA: TGTGCCAGCAGCGTACCGGGTATGCAGTACTTC
clone size: -
V gene: TRBV11-2
D gene: -
J gene: TRBJ2-7

CDR3 protein: CASSLGSQPQHF
CDR3 DNA: TGTGCCAGCAGCTTAGGGAGTCAGCCCCAGCATTTT
clone size: -
V gene: TRBV7-9
D gene: -
J gene: TRBJ1-5

CDR3 protein: CASSLLSSYNEQFF
CDR3 DNA: TGTGCCAGCAGCTTGCTCAGCTCCTACAATGAGCAGTTCTTC
clone size: -
V gene: TRBV7-9
D gene: -
J gene: TRBJ2-1